This paragraph covers one T cell receptor (beta chain) sequence. Its antigen is undetermined. Generation of TCR beta libraries employed quantitative 5'-RACE incorporating molecular barcodes. TCRdb reanalysed the 5' RACE reads using MiXCR and keeps one entry per CDR3 protein. The sample shows hundreds of thousands of distinct CDR3 sequences, about 10% of them seen only once. This sample was included in a study of CD8 T cells in ankylosing spondylitis. Regarding the study as a whole: The study looked at matched synovial fluid samples from ankylosing spondylitis patients. Disease-linked clones were reported to be significantly enriched there. A TCR beta motif of eight highly homologous variants appeared characteristic of ankylosing spondylitis blood.

This receptor was taken from a male donor with ankylosing spondylitis. Sequencing used blood, either unsorted or a sorted T cell fraction (not recorded which).

The CDR3 region is CASSQDGAAGQPQHF. DNA for the CDR3: TGCGCCAGCAGCCAAGATGGGGCCGCCGGCCAGCCCCAGCATTTT. This chain uses TRBV4-3 with TRBJ1-5, with D perhaps TRBD1 (5 bases). V lost 0 bases and J 7 bases, leaving 13 bases between the germline ends. This CDR3 contains 15 residues. The germline gives CDR1 LGHNA, CDR2 YSLEER.